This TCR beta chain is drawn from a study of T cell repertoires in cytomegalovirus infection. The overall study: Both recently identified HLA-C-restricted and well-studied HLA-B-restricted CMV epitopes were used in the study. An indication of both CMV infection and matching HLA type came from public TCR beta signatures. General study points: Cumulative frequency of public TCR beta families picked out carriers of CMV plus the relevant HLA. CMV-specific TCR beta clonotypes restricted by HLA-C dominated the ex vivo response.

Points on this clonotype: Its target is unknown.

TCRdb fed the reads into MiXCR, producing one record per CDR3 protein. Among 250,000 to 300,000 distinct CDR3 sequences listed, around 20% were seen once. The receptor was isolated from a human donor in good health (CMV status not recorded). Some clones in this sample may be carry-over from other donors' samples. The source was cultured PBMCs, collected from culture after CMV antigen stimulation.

The CDR3 here is CAGRTLARNTIYF. The CDR3 DNA reads as TGTGCCGGCCGGACCCTTGCGCGAAACACCATATATTTT. V usage is TRBV19 and J usage is TRBJ1-3; D uncertain. Deletions cut 11 bases from V and 5 bases from J, with 16 bases between. Germline CDR1 and CDR2: LNHDA and SQIVND (reference sequence). This CDR3 comprises 13 residues. Based on the CDR3 plus reference TRBV19 and TRBJ1-3, the full variable domain is DGGITQSPKYLFRKEGQNVTLSCEQNLNHDAMYWYRQDPGQGLRLIYYSQIVNDFQKGDIAEGYSVSREKKESFPLTVTSAQKNPTAFYLCAGRTLARNTIYFGEGSWLTVV.